This TCR beta chain emerged from a study of T cells expressing NK-cell markers. As regards this clonotype: No antigen is known for it.

This CDR3 comprises 17 residues. Germline V gene data show CDR1 as SGHTA and CDR2 as FQGNSA. 5'RACE template switching with UMIs produced the TCR beta cDNA. TCRdb re-called the 5' RACE reads, yielding one record per CDR3 amino acid sequence without DNA. The repertoire table contains 200,000 to 300,000 distinct CDR3 sequences. The study, taken as a whole, reports: The CD3+CD56-NKG2C+ fraction was also led by these clonotypes in several donors. In 5 or 6 donors, dominant NKG2C+ clonotypes were roughly 1.0-8% of CD8+ T cells.

V and J are TRBV7-2 and TRBJ2-1; as DNA is missing, the TRBD2 call by TCRdb cannot be tested. The sequenced sample consisted of blood T cells: a sorted CD56 or NKG2C T cell subset, CD4+ or CD8+ T cells, or bulk PBMC T cells (not recorded which). This TCR came from a man between 18 and 29 years old in good health. The CDR3: CASSSLGGSGSYNEQFF.